A single sample gave rise to the 29 T cell receptor beta chains below, sequenced in a study of cytomegalovirus exposure and HLA in healthy donors. The method was immunoSEQ multiplex PCR; TCRdb's version includes in-frame clones alone and lacks a portion of them. The sample shows about 180,000 clones, roughly nine tenths of them seen only once. Sequences were obtained from PBMCs. The origin of the receptors is a man aged 18 to 29 in good health and CMV-seropositive.

The V and J genes are TRBV29-1 and TRBJ2-7; TRBD1 aligns across 7 bases. The CDR3 runs to 13 residues. Germline CDR1 and CDR2: SQVTM and ANQGSEA. V lost 4 bases and J lost 3; bases outside the gene matches: 6. CDR3 sequence: CSVGTGVGYEQYF. CDR3 in DNA: TGCAGCGTTGGAACAGGGGTCGGCTACGAGCAGTACTTC.

The rearrangement uses TRBV5-1 and TRBJ1-1; unclear D gene. The length of the CDR3 is 13 residues. The germline V gene encodes CDR1 SGHRS and CDR2 YFSETQ. Trimming took off 4 bases at V and 2 bases at J, with 9 bases between the two ends. The CDR3 sequence: CASSDTYNTEAFF. The CDR3 DNA reads TGCGCCAGCAGCGACACCTATAACACTGAAGCTTTCTTT.

This clone has a handful of counts. The chain combines TRBV7-9 with TRBJ2-6, with D possibly being TRBD2 (5 bases). Deletions cut 7 bases from V and 3 bases from J, with 10 bases between. The length of the CDR3 is 14 residues. Germline assignment: CDR1 SEHNR and CDR2 FQNEAQ (reference sequence). This chain's CDR3 is CASTPGVGANVLTF. CDR3 coding DNA: TGTGCCAGCACCCCCGGGGTTGGGGCCAACGTCCTGACTTTC.

The chain is built from TRBV18 and TRBJ2-2, with TRBD1 matching 7 bases. The germline gives CDR1 KGHSH, CDR2 LQKENI. The CDR3 has 13 residues. Germline trimming cut 5 bases from V and 3 bases from J; bases unmatched to any gene: 0. The CDR3 sequence: CASSDRDTGELFF. CDR3 coding DNA: TGTGCCAGCTCAGACAGGGACACCGGGGAGCTGTTTTTT.

This clone was picked up a small number of times. This chain links TRBV2 with TRBJ1-5, with TRBD1 matching over 7 bases. This CDR3 comprises 15 residues. The germline CDR1 and CDR2 sequences are SNHLY and FYNNEI. The trim removed 1 base at V and 6 bases at J, leaving 6 bases unmatched. The CDR3, as DNA: TGTGCCAGCAGTGAAGATCGGACAGGCAGTCAGCCCCAGCATTTT. Amino acids: CASSEDRTGSQPQHF. The variable domain in full, completed from reference TRBV2 and TRBJ1-5, reads EPEVTQTPSHQVTQMGQEVILRCVPISNHLYFYWYRQILGQKVEFLVSFYNNEISEKSEIFDDQFSVERPDGSNFTLKIRSTKLEDSAMYFCASSEDRTGSQPQHFGDGTRLSIL.

The chain uses TRBV7-3 and TRBJ2-1, with 9 bases aligning to TRBD2. V was clipped by 2 bases and J by 8 bases; unmatched bases: 7. Germline assignment: CDR1 SGHTA and CDR2 FQGTGA. The length of the CDR3 is 15 residues. DNA for the CDR3: TGTGCCAGCAGCTTAGGGTCTAGCGGGACCTATGAGCAGTTCTTC. As protein: CASSLGSSGTYEQFF.

The gene calls are TRBV6-6 and TRBJ1-4, with TRBD1 matching over 8 bases. Losses at the gene ends were 4 bases for V and 8 bases for J; bases not matched to a gene: 9. This CDR3 region has 15 residues. CDR1 and CDR2 from the germline V gene are MNHNY and SVGAGI (reference sequence). For the CDR3, the DNA is TGTGCCAGCAGTTCCTACCAGGGGGCGGACGAAAAACTGTTTTTT. Its translation is CASSSYQGADEKLFF.

In regard to this clone: Other DNA sequences of this sample code for an identical CDR3. The gene calls are TRBV5-1 and TRBJ2-5; tentative D call: TRBD1 (6 bases). Per the germline V gene, CDR1 is SGHRS and CDR2 is YFSETQ. The V gene lost 0 bases and the J gene lost 3 bases, with 6 bases spanning the gap. This CDR3 contains 13 residues. The CDR3 protein is CASSLEGEETQYF. The CDR3 DNA sequence: TGCGCCAGCAGCTTGGAGGGGGAAGAGACCCAGTACTTC.

The chain employs TRBV9 and TRBJ2-3; TRBD1 might be the D (6 bases). This CDR3 has 16 amino acids. In germline, CDR1 is SGDLS, CDR2 YYNGEE. Trimming took off 3 bases at V and 2 bases at J, with 16 bases between the two ends. The CDR3: CASSAHQGYDTDTQYF. The CDR3, as DNA: TGTGCCAGCAGCGCCCACCAGGGGTATGACACAGATACGCAGTATTTT.

This clone was seen more than once but under ten times. The chain uses TRBV6-5 and TRBJ1-2; 10 bases are shared with TRBD1. Germline lookup yields CDR1 MNHEY and CDR2 SVGAGI. With 5 bases clipped from V and 9 bases from J, the junction kept 3 bases outside the gene matches. The CDR3 has 12 residues. The CDR3 reads CASSPGQGRYTF. In DNA, the CDR3 is TGTGCCAGCAGTCCGGGACAGGGGCGCTACACCTTC.

This chain's CDR3 is CSVVGPWAHNEQFF. CDR3 nucleotides: TGCAGCGTTGTTGGCCCTTGGGCCCACAATGAGCAGTTCTTC. The rearrangement links TRBV29-1 to TRBJ2-1, with D unclear. Germline V gene lookup returns CDR1 SQVTM and CDR2 ANQGSEA. The CDR3 extends over 14 amino acids. Trimming cost V 4 bases and J 5 bases, with 15 bases left between them.

The gene calls are TRBV30 and TRBJ1-4, with 12 bases aligning to TRBD1. The CDR3 loop spans 15 amino acids. Germline V gene lookup returns CDR1 GTSNPN and CDR2 SVGIG (reference sequence). With V trimmed by 4 bases and J by 5 bases, 5 bases remained unmatched. The CDR3 loop is CAWTSGTGGNEKLFF. In DNA form, the CDR3 reads TGTGCCTGGACCTCTGGGACAGGGGGCAATGAAAAACTGTTTTTT.

A few counts support this clone. The chain uses TRBV28 and TRBJ2-7, with a tentative D call TRBD2 (6 bases). The CDR3 sequence is 15 residues long. V lost 5 bases to trimming and J lost 5 bases, with 19 bases between them. The germline CDR1 and CDR2 sequences are MDHEN and SYDVKM. CDR3: CASSPPRLDSNEQYF. The CDR3 DNA reads TGTGCCAGCAGTCCCCCCCGACTAGATAGTAACGAGCAGTACTTC. Drawing the rest from reference TRBV28 and TRBJ2-7, the complete variable domain is DVKVTQSSRYLVKRTGEKVFLECVQDMDHENMFWYRQDPGLGLRLIYFSYDVKMKEKGDIPEGYSVSREKKERFSLILESASTNQTSMYLCASSPPRLDSNEQYFGPGTRLTVT.

The chain has TRBV15 and TRBJ2-2, with a tentative D call TRBD2 (5 bases). The V end lost 0 bases, the J end lost 9 bases, and 8 bases lay between the germline ends. The CDR3 consists of 13 residues. CDR1 is LNHNV, CDR2 YYDKDF, per germline (reference sequence). The DNA of the CDR3 is TGTGCCACCAGCAGAGACTCGGGGTGGGAGCTGTTTTTT. Translated: CATSRDSGWELFF.

The chain employs TRBV2 and TRBJ1-6; perhaps TRBD1 as D (5 bases). V lost 8 bases and J lost 6, with 11 bases in between. Germline CDR1 SNHLY, CDR2 FYNNEI. The CDR3 consists of 13 residues. CDR3 amino acids: CASGMTANSPLHF. CDR3 sequence (DNA): TGTGCCAGCGGTATGACAGCTAATTCACCCCTCCACTTT.

The chain employs TRBV5-1 and TRBJ2-1, with TRBD2 identical over 8 bases. Trimming cost V 4 bases and J 6 bases; bases outside gene matches: 6. CDR1 and CDR2 (germline): SGHRS, YFSETQ. This CDR3 comprises 14 residues. The CDR3 DNA reads TGCGCCAGCAGCAGCGGGAGAGTTGTCAATGAGCAGTTCTTC. Protein product: CASSSGRVVNEQFF.

The chain links TRBV29-1 to TRBJ2-3, with 15 bases fitting TRBD2. Trimming took 3 bases from V and 2 from J; bases not matched to a gene: 12. This CDR3 is 19 amino acids long. Germline-derived CDR1 and CDR2 are SQVTM and ANQGSEA. The CDR3 sequence is CSVEGFGLAGGNVTDTQYF. The CDR3 DNA reads as TGCAGCGTTGAGGGGTTCGGACTAGCGGGGGGGAATGTCACAGATACGCAGTATTTT.

The V gene is TRBV28, the J gene TRBJ1-1; no clear D. CDR1 is MDHEN and CDR2 is SYDVKM in the germline V gene. This CDR3 has 14 residues. V was trimmed by 7 bases and J by 5 bases, leaving 17 bases between them. CDR3 amino acids: CASTRTDFGTEAFF. As DNA, the CDR3 is TGTGCCAGCACCCGGACGGACTTTGGGACTGAAGCTTTCTTT.

This clone was recorded only once. Distinct nucleotide sequences in the sample also encode this CDR3. This chain connects TRBV7-2 to TRBJ1-5, with D tentatively TRBD1 (6 bases). CDR1 and CDR2 (germline): SGHTA, FQGNSA. The CDR3 is 13 residues long. V was shortened by 3 bases and J by 4 bases, with 7 bases between the two germline ends. The CDR3 loop is CASSLRGNQPQHF. CDR3 nucleotide sequence: TGTGCCAGCAGCTTGAGGGGGAATCAGCCCCAGCATTTT.

The chain employs TRBV7-3 and TRBJ2-2; a possible D gene is TRBD2 (5 bases). The germline CDR1 and CDR2 sequences are SGHTA and FQGTGA. The CDR3 extends over 16 amino acids. The ends were cut back, 2 bases at V and 5 bases at J, with 15 bases in the middle. DNA of the CDR3: TGTGCCAGCAGCTTAGTCAGATCTAGCTCTACCGGGGAGCTGTTTTTT. Its translation: CASSLVRSSSTGELFF.

This sequence joins TRBV6-5 and TRBJ2-7; tentatively, D is TRBD1 (6 bases). Trimming took off 2 bases at V and 3 bases at J, with 14 bases between the two ends. Germline CDR1 reads MNHEY; CDR2 reads SVGAGI. The CDR3 runs to 15 residues. The CDR3 region is CASSYSGQPNYEQYF. CDR3 DNA: TGTGCCAGCAGTTACAGTGGACAGCCTAACTACGAGCAGTACTTC.

This rearrangement joins TRBV27 to TRBJ2-1; a possible D gene is TRBD2 (6 bases). The CDR3 spans 14 residues. The germline gives CDR1 MNHEY, CDR2 SMNVEV (reference sequence). The V end was cut by 2 bases, the J end by 2 bases, with 7 bases between. CDR3 in amino acids: CASSLGGAYNEQFF. The CDR3 coding sequence is TGTGCCAGCAGTTTAGGCGGGGCCTACAATGAGCAGTTCTTC.

The J gene is TRBJ2-1, the V gene TRBV14, with D unclear. The CDR3 runs 16 residues. The germline gives CDR1 SGHDN, CDR2 FVKESK. The V end was cut by 1 base, the J end by 3 bases, with 13 bases between. The CDR3 DNA is TGTGCCAGCAGCCAAGTTAAGAGACTTCACTACAATGAGCAGTTCTTC. It yields the protein CASSQVKRLHYNEQFF.

The chain carries TRBV4-3 and TRBJ1-2; 9 bases fit TRBD1. CDR3 length equals 16 residues. Per the germline V gene, CDR1 is LGHNA and CDR2 is YSLEER. V was clipped by 1 base and J by 3 bases; unmatched bases: 6. The CDR3 is CASSQGIGTGYYGYTF. CDR3 DNA: TGCGCCAGCAGCCAAGGCATCGGGACAGGGTACTATGGCTACACCTTC.

The chain recombines TRBV28 with TRBJ2-5, with TRBD2 matching 7 bases. The CDR3 runs to 14 residues. The ends lost 2 bases at V and 11 bases at J; junction bases unmatched: 11. Looked up from germline, CDR1 is MDHEN and CDR2 is SYDVKM. CDR3 residues: CASSLIPAGREQYF. The CDR3 nucleotides read TGTGCCAGCAGTTTAATTCCAGCGGGAAGGGAGCAGTACTTC.

The gene calls are TRBV9 and TRBJ2-5; D might be TRBD2 (5 bases). CDR1 is SGDLS and CDR2 is YYNGEE in the germline V gene. V was clipped by 4 bases and J by 5 bases, with 12 bases between them. The CDR3 totals 13 residues. CDR3: CASSPRDWETQYF. In nucleotides, the CDR3 is TGTGCCAGCAGCCCCCGGGATTGGGAGACCCAGTACTTC. Complete variable domain (other parts from reference TRBV9 and TRBJ2-5): DSGVTQTPKHLITATGQRVTLRCSPRSGDLSVYWYQQSLDQGLQFLIQYYNGEERAKGNILERFSAQQFPDLHSELNLSSLELGDSALYFCASSPRDWETQYFGPGTRLLVL.

The chain couples TRBV9 to TRBJ1-3; 7 positions match TRBD1. V shed 4 bases and J 6 bases; nucleotides not matched to a gene: 10. Germline V gives CDR1 SGDLS, CDR2 YYNGEE. The CDR3 runs to 15 residues. This CDR3 reads CASSPRGQILNTIYF. The CDR3 DNA sequence: TGTGCCAGCAGCCCCCGGGGACAGATCTTAAACACCATATATTTT.

The chain combines TRBV5-4 with TRBJ2-7, with 9 bases lining up with TRBD1. The length of the CDR3 is 15 residues. Per the germline V gene, CDR1 is SGHNT and CDR2 is YYREEE (reference sequence). J was trimmed by 2 bases and V by 5 bases; bases with no gene match: 8. In nucleotides, the CDR3 is TGTGCCAGCAGTTCGGGACAGGGCGGAACCTACGAGCAGTACTTC. Protein product: CASSSGQGGTYEQYF.

The gene calls are TRBV5-1 and TRBJ2-1; 9 bases are shared with TRBD2. Looked up from germline, CDR1 is SGHRS and CDR2 is YFSETQ. CDR3 length: 15 amino acids. Germline trimming cut 0 bases from V and 10 bases from J; bases unmatched to any gene: 8. DNA of the CDR3: TGCGCCAGCAGCTTGGCTGTAGCGGGAGACGGGGAGCAGTTCTTC. It yields the protein CASSLAVAGDGEQFF.